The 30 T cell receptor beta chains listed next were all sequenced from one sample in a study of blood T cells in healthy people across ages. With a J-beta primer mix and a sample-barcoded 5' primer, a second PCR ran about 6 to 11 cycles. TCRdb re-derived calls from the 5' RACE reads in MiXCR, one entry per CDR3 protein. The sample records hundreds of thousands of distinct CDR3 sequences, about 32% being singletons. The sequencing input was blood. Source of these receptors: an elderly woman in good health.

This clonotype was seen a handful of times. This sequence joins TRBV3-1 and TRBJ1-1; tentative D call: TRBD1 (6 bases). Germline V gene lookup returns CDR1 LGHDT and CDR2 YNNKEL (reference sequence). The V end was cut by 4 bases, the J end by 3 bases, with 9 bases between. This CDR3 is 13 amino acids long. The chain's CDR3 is CASSPTGHTEAFF. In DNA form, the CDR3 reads TGTGCCAGCAGCCCTACAGGGCACACTGAAGCTTTCTTT.

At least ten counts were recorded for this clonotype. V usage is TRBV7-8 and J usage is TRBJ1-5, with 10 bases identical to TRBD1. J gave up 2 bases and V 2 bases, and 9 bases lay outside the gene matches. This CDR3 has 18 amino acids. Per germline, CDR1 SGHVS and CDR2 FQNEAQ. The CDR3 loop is CASSLTRGQGRRNQPQHF. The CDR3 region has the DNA TGTGCCAGCAGCTTAACCCGGGGACAGGGGAGGCGCAATCAGCCCCAGCATTTT.

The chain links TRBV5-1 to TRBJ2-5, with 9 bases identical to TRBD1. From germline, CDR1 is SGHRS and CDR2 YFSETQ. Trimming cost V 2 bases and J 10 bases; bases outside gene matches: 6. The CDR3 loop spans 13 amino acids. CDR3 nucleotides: TGCGCCAGCAGCTTACAGGGGGCTGAGGACCAGTACTTC. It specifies CASSLQGAEDQYF.

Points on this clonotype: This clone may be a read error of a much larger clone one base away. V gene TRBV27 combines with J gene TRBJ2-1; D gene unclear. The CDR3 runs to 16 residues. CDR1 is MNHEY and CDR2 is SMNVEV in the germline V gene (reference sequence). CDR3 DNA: TGTGCCAGCAACCCGGCCACCTTTCGCTCCTACAGTGAGCAGTTCTTC. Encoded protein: CASNPATFRSYSEQFF.

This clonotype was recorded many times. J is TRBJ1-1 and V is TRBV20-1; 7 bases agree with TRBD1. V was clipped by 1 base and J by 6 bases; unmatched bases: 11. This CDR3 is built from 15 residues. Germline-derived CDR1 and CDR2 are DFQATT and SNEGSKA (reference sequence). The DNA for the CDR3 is TGCAGTGCTAGAGTTAGACAGGGCGCCCTCCCTGAAGCTTTCTTT. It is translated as CSARVRQGALPEAFF.

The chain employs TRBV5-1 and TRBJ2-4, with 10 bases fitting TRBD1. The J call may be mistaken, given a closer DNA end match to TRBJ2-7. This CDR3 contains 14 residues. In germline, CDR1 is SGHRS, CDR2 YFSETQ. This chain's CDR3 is CASGTGQGYDEQYF. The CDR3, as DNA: TGCGCCAGCGGGACGGGACAGGGGTACGACGAGCAGTACTTC.

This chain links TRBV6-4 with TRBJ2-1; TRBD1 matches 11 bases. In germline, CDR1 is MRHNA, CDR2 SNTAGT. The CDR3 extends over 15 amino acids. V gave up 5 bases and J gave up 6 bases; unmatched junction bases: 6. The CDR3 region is CASSPKGTGGNEQFF. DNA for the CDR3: TGTGCCAGCAGTCCAAAAGGGACAGGGGGCAATGAGCAGTTCTTC.

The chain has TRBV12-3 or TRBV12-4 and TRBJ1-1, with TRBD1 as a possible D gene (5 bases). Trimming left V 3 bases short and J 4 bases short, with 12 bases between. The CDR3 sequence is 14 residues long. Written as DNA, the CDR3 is TGTGCCAGCAGTTTCGGGGGAAGAGTCACTGAAGCTTTCTTT. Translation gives CASSFGGRVTEAFF.

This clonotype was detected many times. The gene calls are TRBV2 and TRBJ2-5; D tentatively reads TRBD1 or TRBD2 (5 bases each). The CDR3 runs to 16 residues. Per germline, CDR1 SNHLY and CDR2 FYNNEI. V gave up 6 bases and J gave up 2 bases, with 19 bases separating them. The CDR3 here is CASRDPGAYSQETQYF. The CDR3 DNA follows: TGTGCCAGCAGGGACCCCGGGGCCTATTCGCAAGAGACCCAGTACTTC.

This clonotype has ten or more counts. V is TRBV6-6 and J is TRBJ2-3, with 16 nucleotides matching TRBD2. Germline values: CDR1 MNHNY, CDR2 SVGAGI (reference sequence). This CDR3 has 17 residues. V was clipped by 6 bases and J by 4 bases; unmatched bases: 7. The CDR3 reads CASRPGTSGGVSDTQYF. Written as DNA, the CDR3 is TGTGCCAGCAGGCCCGGGACTAGCGGGGGGGTATCAGATACGCAGTATTTT.

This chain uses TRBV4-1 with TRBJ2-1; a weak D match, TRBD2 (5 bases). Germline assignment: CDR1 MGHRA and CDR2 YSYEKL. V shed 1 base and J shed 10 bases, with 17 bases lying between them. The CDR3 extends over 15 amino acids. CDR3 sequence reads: CASSQAWGVSYEQFF. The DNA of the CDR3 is TGCGCCAGCAGCCAAGCGTGGGGAGTGAGCTACGAGCAGTTCTTC.

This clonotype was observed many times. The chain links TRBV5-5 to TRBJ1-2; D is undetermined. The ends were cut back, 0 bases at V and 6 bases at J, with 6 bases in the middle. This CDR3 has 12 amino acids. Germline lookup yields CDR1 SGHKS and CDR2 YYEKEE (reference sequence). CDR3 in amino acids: CASSLEGNGYTF. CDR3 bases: TGTGCCAGCAGCTTGGAAGGGAATGGCTACACCTTC.

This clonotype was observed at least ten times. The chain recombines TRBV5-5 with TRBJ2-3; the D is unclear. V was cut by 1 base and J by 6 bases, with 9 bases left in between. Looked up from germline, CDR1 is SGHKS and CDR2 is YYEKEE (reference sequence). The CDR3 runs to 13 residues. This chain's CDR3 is CASSLLAADTQYF. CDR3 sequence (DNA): TGTGCCAGCAGCTTGCTGGCGGCGGATACGCAGTATTTT.

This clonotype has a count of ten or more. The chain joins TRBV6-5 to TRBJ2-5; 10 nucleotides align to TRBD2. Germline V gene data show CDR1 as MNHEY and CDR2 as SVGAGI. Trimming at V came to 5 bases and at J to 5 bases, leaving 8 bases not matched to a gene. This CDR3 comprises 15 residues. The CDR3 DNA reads TGTGCCAGCAGTCCAAGCGGGGGGGCCGTGGAGACCCAGTACTTC. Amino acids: CASSPSGGAVETQYF.

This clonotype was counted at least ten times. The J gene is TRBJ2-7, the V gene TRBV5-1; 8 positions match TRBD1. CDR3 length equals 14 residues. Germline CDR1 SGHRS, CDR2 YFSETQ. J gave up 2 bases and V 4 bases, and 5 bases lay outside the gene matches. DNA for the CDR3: TGCGCCAGCAGCCTGGGACAGGCCACCTACGAGCAGTACTTC. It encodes CASSLGQATYEQYF.

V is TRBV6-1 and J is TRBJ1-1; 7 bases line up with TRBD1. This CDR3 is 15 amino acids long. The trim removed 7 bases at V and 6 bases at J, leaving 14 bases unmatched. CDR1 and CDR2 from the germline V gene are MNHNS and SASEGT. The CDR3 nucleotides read TGTGCCAGCATTACCCGTCGAGGGGGCCCATCTGAAGCTTTCTTT. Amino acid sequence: CASITRRGGPSEAFF.

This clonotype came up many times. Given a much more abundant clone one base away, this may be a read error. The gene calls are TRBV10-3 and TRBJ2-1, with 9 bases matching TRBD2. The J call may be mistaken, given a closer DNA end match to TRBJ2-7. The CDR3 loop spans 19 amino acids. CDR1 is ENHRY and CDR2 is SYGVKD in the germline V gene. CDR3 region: CAISESRAASGTSYNEQYF. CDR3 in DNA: TGTGCCATCAGTGAATCTCGAGCAGCTAGCGGGACTTCCTACAATGAGCAGTACTTC.

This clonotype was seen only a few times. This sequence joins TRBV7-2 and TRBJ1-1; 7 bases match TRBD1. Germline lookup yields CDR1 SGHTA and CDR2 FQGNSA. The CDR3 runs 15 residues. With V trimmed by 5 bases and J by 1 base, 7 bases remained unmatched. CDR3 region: CASSPKGQSNTEAFF. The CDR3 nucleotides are TGTGCCAGCAGCCCTAAGGGACAGTCGAACACTGAAGCTTTCTTT.

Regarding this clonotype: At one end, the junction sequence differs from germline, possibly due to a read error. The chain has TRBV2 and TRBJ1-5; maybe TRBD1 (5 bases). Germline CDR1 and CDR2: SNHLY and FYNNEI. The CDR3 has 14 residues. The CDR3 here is CASSKAGSNQPQHF. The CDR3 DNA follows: TGTGCCAGCAGTAAAGCAGGGTCTAATCAGCCCCAGCATTTT.

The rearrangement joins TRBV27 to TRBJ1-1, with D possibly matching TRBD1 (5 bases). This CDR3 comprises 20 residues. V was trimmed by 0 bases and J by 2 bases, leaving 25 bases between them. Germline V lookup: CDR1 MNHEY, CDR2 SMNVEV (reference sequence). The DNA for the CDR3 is TGTGCCAGCAGTTTATCGTTGGGGGTGGGTCCGACTTCGTACAACACTGAAGCTTTCTTT. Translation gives CASSLSLGVGPTSYNTEAFF.

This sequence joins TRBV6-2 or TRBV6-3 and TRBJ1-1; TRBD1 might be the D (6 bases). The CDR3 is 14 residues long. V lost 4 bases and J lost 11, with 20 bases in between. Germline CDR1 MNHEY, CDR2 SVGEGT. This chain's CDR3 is CASSLNTGLSTAFF. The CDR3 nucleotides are TGTGCCAGCAGTTTGAATACAGGGCTAAGTACGGCTTTCTTT.

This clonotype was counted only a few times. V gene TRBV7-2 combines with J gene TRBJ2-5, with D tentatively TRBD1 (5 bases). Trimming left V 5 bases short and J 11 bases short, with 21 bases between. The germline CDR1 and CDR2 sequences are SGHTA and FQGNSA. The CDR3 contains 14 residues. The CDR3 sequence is CASSDETATIGQYF. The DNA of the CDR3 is TGTGCCAGCAGCGATGAGACAGCTACAATAGGGCAGTACTTC.

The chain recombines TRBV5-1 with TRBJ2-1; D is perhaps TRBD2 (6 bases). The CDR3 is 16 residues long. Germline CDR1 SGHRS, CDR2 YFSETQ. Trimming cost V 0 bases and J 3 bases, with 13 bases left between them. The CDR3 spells CASSLGAGNLYNEQFF. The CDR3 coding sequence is TGCGCCAGCAGCTTGGGGGCGGGAAATCTCTACAATGAGCAGTTCTTC.

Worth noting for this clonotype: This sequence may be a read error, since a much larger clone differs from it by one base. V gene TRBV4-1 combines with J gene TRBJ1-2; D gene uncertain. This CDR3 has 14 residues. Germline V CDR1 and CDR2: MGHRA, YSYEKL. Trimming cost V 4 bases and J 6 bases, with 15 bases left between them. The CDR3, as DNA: TGCGCCAGCAGCCCAGTAGACAAGGAGCATGGCTACACCTTC. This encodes CASSPVDKEHGYTF.

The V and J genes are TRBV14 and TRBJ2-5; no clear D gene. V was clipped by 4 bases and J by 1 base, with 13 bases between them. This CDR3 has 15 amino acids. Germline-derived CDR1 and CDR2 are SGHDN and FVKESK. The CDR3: CASSPERWRQETQYF. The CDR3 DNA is TGTGCCAGCAGCCCTGAGAGGTGGCGCCAAGAGACCCAGTACTTC.

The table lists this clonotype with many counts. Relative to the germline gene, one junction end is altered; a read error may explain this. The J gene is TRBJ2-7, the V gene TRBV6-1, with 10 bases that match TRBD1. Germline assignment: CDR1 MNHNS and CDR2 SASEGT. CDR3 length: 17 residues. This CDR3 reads CASSQAQGTGVAYEQYF. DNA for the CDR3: TGTGCCAGCAGTCAAGCCCAGGGGACAGGGGTGGCCTACGAGCAGTACTTC.

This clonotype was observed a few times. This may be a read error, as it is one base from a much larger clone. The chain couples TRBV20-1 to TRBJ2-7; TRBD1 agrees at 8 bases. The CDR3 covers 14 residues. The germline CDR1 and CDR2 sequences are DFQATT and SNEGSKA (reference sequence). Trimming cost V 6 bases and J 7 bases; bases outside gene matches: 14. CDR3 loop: CSASPRGRVNEQYF. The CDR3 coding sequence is TGCAGTGCCTCGCCCAGGGGGCGGGTCAATGAGCAGTACTTC.

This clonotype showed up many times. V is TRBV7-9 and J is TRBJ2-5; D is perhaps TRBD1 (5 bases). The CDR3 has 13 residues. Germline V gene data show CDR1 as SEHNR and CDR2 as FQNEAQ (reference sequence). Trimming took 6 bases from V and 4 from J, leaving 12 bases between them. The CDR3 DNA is TGTGCCAGCAGTCACGACAGCAGAGAGACCCAGTACTTC. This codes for CASSHDSRETQYF.

The CDR3 DNA reads TGTGCCAGCAGCCACACAGGGCAGGTATCCTACGAGCAGTACTTC. Protein product: CASSHTGQVSYEQYF. This chain links TRBV4-2 with TRBJ2-7, with D perhaps TRBD1 (6 bases). V shed 3 bases and J shed 1 base, with 13 bases lying between them. This CDR3 has 15 residues. CDR1 and CDR2 (germline): LGHNA, YNFKEQ.

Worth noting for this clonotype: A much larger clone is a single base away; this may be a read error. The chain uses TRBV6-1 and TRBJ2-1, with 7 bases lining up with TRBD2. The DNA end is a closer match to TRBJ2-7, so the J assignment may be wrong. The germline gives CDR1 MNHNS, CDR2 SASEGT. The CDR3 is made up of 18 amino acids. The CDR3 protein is CASSTVLAWGGLYNEQYF. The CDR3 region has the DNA TGTGCCAGCAGTACCGTTCTAGCGTGGGGGGGATTGTACAATGAGCAGTACTTC.